Listed below are T cell receptor beta chains from one sample, sequenced in a study of molecular identifiers for immune sequencing clone quantification. In TCRdb, the PCR reads were re-called with MiXCR into one record per CDR3 protein. In the table there are fewer than 350,000 distinct CDR3 sequences, roughly a quarter of which are singletons. Sequenced: naive CD8+ T cells from blood, with Jurkat cell RNA spiked in. The receptors derive from a human donor in good health. Some libraries in this study had Jurkat cell RNA spiked in. CDR3s leave out the opening cysteine and the closing phenylalanine or tryptophan. D genes are given only for firm matches.

TRBV6-5	.	TRBJ1-4	ASSYKGKNEKLF
TRBV4-2	TRBD1	TRBJ2-3	ASSQGTNRGLIDTQY
TRBV14	.	TRBJ2-3	ASSQGYGGQDTQY
TRBV7-7	TRBD1	TRBJ2-5	ASSRGTGQETQY
TRBV29-1	.	TRBJ1-1	RVTVNTEAF
TRBV30	.	TRBJ2-5	AWSDRFQETQY
TRBV6-5	TRBD1	TRBJ1-1	ASSYSRGTGMEAF
TRBV5-1	.	TRBJ2-7	ASSEGSNFRYEQY
TRBV4-1	TRBD1	TRBJ2-7	ASSQDRGTGVYEQY
TRBV4-3	.	TRBJ1-1	ASSQEVWGVSTTEAF
TRBV7-9	TRBD1	TRBJ1-1	ASDRVGQGYTEAF
TRBV4-1	TRBD2	TRBJ2-5	ASSQLAGDQETQY
TRBV6-5	.	TRBJ2-3	ASSYGRTSTDTQY
TRBV7-9	.	TRBJ2-1	ASSFIAGMQF
TRBV9	.	TRBJ1-5	ASSQDAGWNQPRH
TRBV27	.	TRBJ1-1	ASRGGANTEAF
TRBV4-3	.	TRBJ1-5	ASSPPHHGNQPQH
TRBV29-1	.	TRBJ1-1	SVAGTVNTEAF
TRBV29-1	TRBD2	TRBJ2-7	SVEDGGVYEQY
TRBV5-4	.	TRBJ1-5	ASSVMGSNQPQH
TRBV9	TRBD2	TRBJ2-3	ASSVASGGADTQY
TRBV7-9	.	TRBJ2-7	ASSLTGQGPYEQY
TRBV7-9	TRBD2	TRBJ2-7	ASRAGLAIHEQY
TRBV27	.	TRBJ2-1	ASRPPAGNSYNEQF
TRBV6-5	.	TRBJ2-1	ATATYYNEQL
TRBV7-3	TRBD2	TRBJ2-1	ASSLVGLAGGMSYNEQF
TRBV4-1	.	TRBJ1-1	ASSQEGKNTEAF
TRBV19	.	TRBJ1-1	ASSRPGAQITEAF
TRBV19	.	TRBJ2-1	ASSILESYNEQF
TRBV20-1	TRBD2	TRBJ2-3	SARGRLAGETYTDTQY
TRBV4-1	.	TRBJ2-3	ASSQGFWGGTDTQY
TRBV4-1	.	TRBJ2-3	ASSQDPGGSGYTDTQY
TRBV11-2	TRBD2	TRBJ2-1	ASSLDGVGLAVDEQF
TRBV7-9	TRBD1	TRBJ2-7	ASSFAGTGGEQY
TRBV19	TRBD1	TRBJ2-7	ASGSGTGDEQY
TRBV11-2	.	TRBJ2-7	ASSGPDKPTYEQY
TRBV20-1	.	TRBJ2-1	SARDRWGGLYNEQF
TRBV24-1	.	TRBJ2-1	ATRGTGGEQF
TRBV27	.	TRBJ2-3	ASSPQGPITDTQY
TRBV29-1	.	TRBJ2-2	SASLRGWNTGELF
TRBV20-1	TRBD2	TRBJ2-3	SAKISGRALPDTQY
TRBV6-2/TRBV6-3	TRBD2	TRBJ2-1	ASTYGSGSYEQF
TRBV4-1	.	TRBJ2-5	ASSQDRGPYEETQY
TRBV4-3	TRBD2	TRBJ2-7	ASSQDHATSGPYEQY
TRBV3-1	.	TRBJ2-2	ASSSLLWNTGELF
TRBV5-6	.	TRBJ2-7	ASSLVRSSSYEQY
TRBV29-1	TRBD2	TRBJ2-3	SVEERLAGRADTQY
TRBV14	TRBD1	TRBJ2-2	ATATGEYTGELF
TRBV6-1	.	TRBJ1-5	ASTSPRTGRIRAQH
TRBV19	.	TRBJ2-5	ASRPTTGSQETQY
TRBV27	TRBD1	TRBJ2-5	ASSSRTTGSETQY
TRBV20-1	.	TRBJ2-1	SATQLGEQF
TRBV30	.	TRBJ2-7	AWSGLISSYEQY
TRBV29-1	TRBD2	TRBJ2-3	SVEDHREGMRGGDTQY